These T cell receptor beta chains were read from a single sample in a study of response to subunit inactivated influenza vaccine. TCRdb recomputed calls from the RT-PCR reads with MiXCR, one row per CDR3 protein. The table has 170,000 or so distinct CDR3 sequences, about 10% seen once; the top ten hold roughly 40%. The sequenced sample was CD8+ T cells sorted from PBMCs, obtained less than 30 months after vaccination. The receptors were gathered from a man aged 50-75 years who received an inactivated influenza vaccine. Both conserved end residues are part of each CDR3. D genes are given only for firm matches. The listing skips clone size in some rows; elsewhere it reads once, few, many or a size class.

J	size	V	D	CDR3	DNA
TRBJ2-3	-	TRBV30	TRBD1	CAWSQGTVSTDTQYF	TGTGCCTGGAGCCAAGGGACAGTCAGCACAGATACGCAGTATTTT
TRBJ2-5	few	TRBV5-1	-	CASSLVGYLKQETQYF	TGCGCCAGCAGCTTGGTGGGCTACCTTAAACAAGAGACCCAGTACTTC
TRBJ2-7	-	TRBV28	-	CASSSPASPYEQYF	TGTGCCAGCAGTTCCCCCGCGAGCCCCTACGAGCAGTACTTC
TRBJ2-7	few	TRBV28	-	CASSYSRSYEQYF	TGTGCCAGCAGTTATTCCCGGTCCTACGAGCAGTACTTC
TRBJ2-1	-	TRBV7-9	TRBD2	CASSPGGLPYNEQFF	TGTGCCAGCAGCCCTGGGGGACTACCCTACAATGAGCAGTTCTTC
TRBJ2-7	many	TRBV4-2	TRBD2	CASSQVAGEIYEQYF	TGTGCCAGCAGCCAAGTGGCGGGAGAGATCTACGAGCAGTACTTC
TRBJ2-1	-	TRBV27	-	CASSTGTSAFNEQFF	TGTGCCAGCAGCACCGGGACTTCTGCCTTTAATGAGCAGTTCTTC
TRBJ2-7	few	TRBV20-1	-	CSARDPDTLGEQYF	TGCAGTGCTAGAGATCCCGACACCCTGGGCGAGCAGTACTTC
TRBJ2-5	few	TRBV7-9	TRBD2	CASSLVSREGEETQYF	TGTGCCAGCAGCTTAGTGAGCAGGGAGGGCGAAGAGACCCAGTACTTC
TRBJ2-3	-	TRBV20-1	TRBD1	CSARRPGQGPSTDTQYF	TGCAGTGCTAGACGTCCGGGACAGGGACCTAGCACAGATACGCAGTATTTT
TRBJ1-1	-	TRBV6-4	-	CASSKDRYPNSEAFF	TGTGCCAGCAGTAAGGACCGGTATCCTAATTCTGAAGCTTTCTTT
TRBJ2-3	-	TRBV24-1	-	CATSDLWRGTDTQYF	TGTGCCACCAGTGATTTGTGGCGGGGCACAGATACGCAGTATTTT
TRBJ2-1	many	TRBV9	-	CASSVGGSSYPEQFF	TGTGCCAGCAGCGTAGGTGGGAGCTCCTATCCCGAGCAGTTCTTC
TRBJ2-7	-	TRBV3-1	-	CASSPGLACEQYF	TGTGCCAGCAGCCCCGGGCTCGCCTGCGAGCAGTACTTC
TRBJ1-2	few	TRBV12-3/TRBV12-4	-	CASSLKGFDYGYTF	TGTGCCAGCAGCCTAAAGGGGTTTGATTACGGCTACACCTTC
TRBJ2-2	-	TRBV10-3	-	CAISESESGELFF	TGTGCCATCAGTGAGTCTGAGTCCGGGGAGCTGTTTTTT
TRBJ2-4	few	TRBV7-9	-	CASSSIMRGQNIQYF	TGTGCCAGCAGCTCGATTATGCGGGGGCAAAACATTCAGTACTTC
TRBJ2-7	few	TRBV2	TRBD2	CASSEWGGYEQYF	TGTGCCAGCAGTGAATGGGGGGGCTACGAGCAGTACTTC
TRBJ2-7	many	TRBV11-2	-	CASSYPAGGVFEQYF	TGTGCCAGCAGCTATCCAGCGGGCGGCGTATTCGAGCAGTACTTC
TRBJ2-7	many	TRBV12-3/TRBV12-4	TRBD1	CASGGQVYEQYF	TGTGCCAGCGGCGGACAGGTCTACGAGCAGTACTTC